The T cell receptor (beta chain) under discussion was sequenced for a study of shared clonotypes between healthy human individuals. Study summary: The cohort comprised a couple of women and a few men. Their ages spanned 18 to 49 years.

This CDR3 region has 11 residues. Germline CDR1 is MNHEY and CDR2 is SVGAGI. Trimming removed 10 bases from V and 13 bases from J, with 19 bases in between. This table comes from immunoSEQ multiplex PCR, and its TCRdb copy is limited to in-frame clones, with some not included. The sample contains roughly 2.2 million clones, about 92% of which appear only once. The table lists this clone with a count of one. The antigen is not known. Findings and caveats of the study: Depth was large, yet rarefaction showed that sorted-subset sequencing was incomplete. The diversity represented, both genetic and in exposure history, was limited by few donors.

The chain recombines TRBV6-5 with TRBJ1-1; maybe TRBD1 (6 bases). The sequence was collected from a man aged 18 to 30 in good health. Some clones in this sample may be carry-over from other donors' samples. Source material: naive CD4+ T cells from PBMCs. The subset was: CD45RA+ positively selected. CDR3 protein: CATWGARGDFF. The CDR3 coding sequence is TGTGCCACCTGGGGGGCCAGAGGGGATTTCTTT.